Listed below are T cell receptor beta chains from one sample, sequenced in a study of OX40 agonist ivuxolimab in advanced cancers. TCRdb's table, derived via immunoSEQ multiplex PCR, lists solely in-frame clones and lacks some. This repertoire shows around 18,000 clones, roughly 85% found once; its top ten account for 29%. Material: CD4+ or CD8+ T cells sorted from blood, obtained in a trial of the OX40 agonist ivuxolimab. Source of these receptors: an adult with an advanced solid tumor such as melanoma, head and neck, liver or kidney cancer. CDR3s include the opening cysteine and the closing phenylalanine or tryptophan. Fields, in order: V gene, D gene, J gene, clone size, CDR3 DNA, CDR3 protein. A D gene is named only where the DNA matches it firmly. The size field is filled for only some rows; it gives once, few, many or a size class.

TRBV28	TRBD2	TRBJ2-3	NA	TGTGCCAGCAGTTTTTTGCGGGAGGGCGCAGATACGCAGTATTTT	CASSFLREGADTQYF
TRBV7-7	TRBD2	TRBJ2-5	NA	TGTGCTAGCAGCCCGCGGACTAGGGCTGAGACCCAGTACTTC	CASSPRTRAETQYF
TRBV6-5	NA	TRBJ1-2	NA	TGTGCCAGCAGTTACACAGGGCACGGCTACACCTTC	CASSYTGHGYTF
TRBV15	TRBD2	TRBJ2-5	NA	TGTGCCACCAGCGGGGGACTAGCGAAGGAGACCCAGTACTTC	CATSGGLAKETQYF
TRBV19	NA	TRBJ2-7	NA	TGTGCCAGTACAATACCTCCCTTTAAGAGCTCCTACGAGCAGTACTTC	CASTIPPFKSSYEQYF
TRBV6-6	NA	TRBJ2-7	NA	TGTGCCAGCAGTTTAGCACTCGACGAGCAGTACTTC	CASSLALDEQYF
TRBV27	TRBD1	TRBJ1-2	once	TGTGCCAGCAGTCCTACCGGGACAGCCTTCTATGGCTACACCTTC	CASSPTGTAFYGYTF
TRBV4-1	NA	TRBJ1-5	once	TGCGCCAGCAGCCAAACCCCTCCGGACAGTAGCAATCAGCCCCAGCATTTT	CASSQTPPDSSNQPQHF
TRBV9	TRBD2	TRBJ2-3	NA	TGTGCCAGCAGCGTAACTAGCGGGAGCCCAGATACGCAGTATTTT	CASSVTSGSPDTQYF
TRBV27	NA	TRBJ2-1	NA	TGTGCCAGCAGTATTTCAGCCCCCACTGACGGTGAGCAGTTCTTC	CASSISAPTDGEQFF
TRBV4-2	TRBD2	TRBJ2-1	NA	TGTGCCAGCAGCCAGCCCTTACTAGCGGGAAATGAGCAGTTCTTC	CASSQPLLAGNEQFF
TRBV11-3	NA	TRBJ2-2	once	TGTGCCAGCAGCGAGGTGGGAACCGGGGAGCTGTTTTTT	CASSEVGTGELFF
TRBV10-2	NA	TRBJ1-1	NA	TGCGCCAGCAGTGATCCCCGGGCCCTAGGGACTGAAGCTTTCTTT	CASSDPRALGTEAFF
TRBV14	NA	TRBJ1-5	NA	TGTGCCAGCAGCCAAGATCTTCCAGGGGCCAATCCCGGAGGTGGCAATCAGCCCCAGCATTTT	CASSQDLPGANPGGGNQPQHF
TRBV11-3	NA	TRBJ2-7	NA	TGTGCCAGCAGCCCCCCGGGACATGTCGAGCAGTACTTC	CASSPPGHVEQYF
TRBV10-2	NA	TRBJ1-1	NA	TGCGCCAGCAGTGAGTCCTCCCTTGGGTTTGGCGGCACTGAAGCTTTCTTT	CASSESSLGFGGTEAFF
TRBV7-9	NA	TRBJ1-2	few	TGTGCCAGCAGCCGAAACAGGGCCTATGGCTACACCTTC	CASSRNRAYGYTF
TRBV21-1	NA	TRBJ2-3	NA	TGTGCCAGCAGCAAAGAGAAGGACAAGGATCGCACAGATACGCAGTATTTT	CASSKEKDKDRTDTQYF
TRBV4-2	NA	TRBJ2-7	NA	TGTGCCAGCAGCCAAGAAAAGGGATACGAGCAGTACTTC	CASSQEKGYEQYF
TRBV19	NA	TRBJ2-1	NA	TGTGCCAGTAGTATAAGGGGGGAGCGGGTATACAATGAGCAGTTCTTC	CASSIRGERVYNEQFF
TRBV28	NA	TRBJ1-6	NA	TGTGCCAGCAGCCGTGACCGAGAATGGGAACCCCTCCACTTT	CASSRDREWEPLHF
TRBV6-4	TRBD2	TRBJ2-1	NA	TGTGCCAGCAGTGACGGGGGGGGCAATGAGCAGTTCTTC	CASSDGGGNEQFF
TRBV6-5	TRBD2	TRBJ2-1	NA	TGTGCCAGCAGTTATGGCGGGAGGGCCGTTGAGCAGTTCTTC	CASSYGGRAVEQFF
TRBV11-2	NA	TRBJ2-1	NA	TGTGCCAGCAGCTCTGAGATGATGAGCTCCTACAATGAGCAGTTCTTC	CASSSEMMSSYNEQFF
TRBV7-8	NA	TRBJ1-1	NA	TGTGCCAGCAGCTCGGCCTACAGGGACTACACTGAAGCTTTCTTT	CASSSAYRDYTEAFF
TRBV4-1	TRBD1	TRBJ2-5	NA	TGCGCCAGCAGCCACGAAGAGTCCCCGACAGGGGGCGCATTTGAAGAGACCCAGTACTTC	CASSHEESPTGGAFEETQYF
TRBV27	NA	TRBJ2-7	NA	TGTGCCAGCAGTTCCGGACTTTTCTACGAGCAGTACTTC	CASSSGLFYEQYF
TRBV2	NA	TRBJ1-5	few	TGTGCCAGCAGCATTCTGGGGCCCAATCAGCCCCAGCATTTT	CASSILGPNQPQHF
TRBV7-6	TRBD2	TRBJ2-7	NA	TGTGCCAGCAGCGCGACTAGCGGATCCTACGAGCAGTACTTC	CASSATSGSYEQYF
TRBV9	NA	TRBJ2-5	NA	TGTGCCAGCAGCGTAGAGGACATGGGCTTTGGGGAGACCCAGTACTTC	CASSVEDMGFGETQYF
TRBV7-9	TRBD2	TRBJ2-3	few	TGTGCCAGCAGCGGGCCTACTAGCGGGAGACGGCTTAGCACAGATACGCAGTATTTT	CASSGPTSGRRLSTDTQYF
TRBV7-2	TRBD2	TRBJ2-1	NA	TGTGCCAGCAGCTTTGCGGGAGGGGAGCAGTTCTTC	CASSFAGGEQFF
TRBV7-9	TRBD1	TRBJ2-5	NA	TGTGCCAGCAGCTTGCCCAACAGGGGAAGAGAGACCCAGTACTTC	CASSLPNRGRETQYF
TRBV30	TRBD2	TRBJ2-3	NA	TGTGCCTGGGATGGGGTTAGCGGGCCCACAGATACGCAGTATTTT	CAWDGVSGPTDTQYF
TRBV5-5	TRBD2	TRBJ2-7	NA	TGTGCCAGCAGCCAGCGGGACGGCACCTACGAGCAGTACTTC	CASSQRDGTYEQYF
TRBV4-1	NA	TRBJ2-2	once	TGCGCCAGCAGCCAGGGCCCTCGAGCTCGGCGGAGCGGGGAGCTGTTTTTT	CASSQGPRARRSGELFF
TRBV14	NA	TRBJ2-1	NA	TGTGCCAGCAGCCAATCCCTGGTTAGCTTATCATACAATGAGCAGTTCTTC	CASSQSLVSLSYNEQFF
TRBV5-6	TRBD2	TRBJ2-7	NA	TGTGCCAGCAGCCAACTAGCGGGAGGGCGATACGAGCAGTACTTC	CASSQLAGGRYEQYF
TRBV7-3	NA	TRBJ2-7	NA	TGTGCCAGCAGCTTAACTGGGGGGTCCCACGACGAGCAGTACTTC	CASSLTGGSHDEQYF